This T cell receptor (beta chain) was recovered during a study of cytomegalovirus exposure and HLA in healthy donors. PCR amplification relied on 60 Vbeta primers (plus 13 Jbeta primers). Sequenced by immunoSEQ multiplex PCR; TCRdb stores in-frame clones only, minus some. The sample has more than 80,000 clones, around nine tenths seen once; the top ten hold 8.5% to 10%. General study results and limits: Rarity held for most TCR sequences, but there were some public TCRs that occurred in many donors. A later analysis reportedly found fewer N-insertions in an Asian-associated ancestry cluster than the roughly 670-donor mean.

Trimming took 1 base from V and 1 from J, leaving 12 bases between them. Germline-derived CDR1 and CDR2 are MDHEN and SYDVKM. The CDR3 length is 16 residues. A word on this clone: No antigen is known for it.

The sequencing sample was made of PBMCs. The sequence derives from a man between 25 and 39 years old in good health and CMV-seropositive. V is TRBV28 and J is TRBJ2-3, with a tentative D call TRBD1 (6 bases). This CDR3 is CASSLSPGAGTDTQYF. The CDR3 DNA sequence: TGTGCCAGCAGTTTATCCCCAGGGGCGGGCACAGATACGCAGTATTTT.